This T cell receptor beta chain was retrieved from a study of blood T cell repertoires in COVID-19. Study background: T cells, B-cell-depleted T cells, or PBMCs supplied cDNA or gDNA.

The germline V gene has CDR1 SGDLS and CDR2 YYNGEE. The trim removed 0 bases at V and 5 bases at J, leaving 10 bases unmatched. The CDR3 sequence is 17 residues long. Generated by immunoSEQ multiplex PCR, the TCRdb table keeps only in-frame clones and is missing some. The sample holds about 280,000 clones, about nine tenths seen once. Sequencing was carried out using peripheral blood. The sequence was collected from a man in his fifties or sixties with acute or convalescent COVID-19. The rearrangement joins TRBV9 to TRBJ2-3; 9 nucleotides line up with TRBD2. This CDR3 is CASSVGALAGVGDTQYF. The CDR3 nucleotides are TGTGCCAGCAGCGTAGGGGCATTAGCGGGGGTGGGAGATACGCAGTATTTT.